This T cell receptor (beta chain) appears in the sequencing data of a study of T cell responses to AZD1222 COVID-19 vaccine. Sequencing was performed with immunoSEQ multiplex PCR; in TCRdb, only in-frame clones are kept and a portion is missing. Here the sample spans 120,000 or so clones, 88% being singletons. From germline, CDR1 is SNHLY and CDR2 FYNNEI. The CDR3 is made up of 11 amino acids. The V end lost 6 bases, the J end lost 8 bases, and 10 bases lay between the germline ends. Sequencing was performed on peripheral blood, taken on day 0 of AZD1222 vaccination. V is TRBV2 and J is TRBJ1-2; D call uncertain. The TCR was taken from an adult in good health. The CDR3 sequence is CASSRSGGYTF. For the CDR3, the DNA is TGTGCCAGCAGCCGCTCGGGGGGCTACACCTTC.